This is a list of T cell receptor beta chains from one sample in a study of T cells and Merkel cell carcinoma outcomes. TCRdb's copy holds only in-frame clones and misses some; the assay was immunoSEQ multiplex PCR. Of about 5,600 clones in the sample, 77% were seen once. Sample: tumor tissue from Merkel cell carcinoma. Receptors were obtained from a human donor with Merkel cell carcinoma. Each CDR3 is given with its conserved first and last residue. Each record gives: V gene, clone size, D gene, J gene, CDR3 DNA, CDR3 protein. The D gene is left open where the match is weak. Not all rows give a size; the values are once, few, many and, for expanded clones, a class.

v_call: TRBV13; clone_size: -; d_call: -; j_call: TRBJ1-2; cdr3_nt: TGTGCCAGCAGCTTAGCCTTATCCTCCTATGGCTACACCTTC; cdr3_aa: CASSLALSSYGYTF
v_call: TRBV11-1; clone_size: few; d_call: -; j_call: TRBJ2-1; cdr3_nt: TGTGCCAGCAGTCGCGGGGATGAGCAGTTCTTC; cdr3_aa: CASSRGDEQFF
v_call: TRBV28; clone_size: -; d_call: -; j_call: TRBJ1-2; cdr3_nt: TGTGCCAGCAGTCCATCCGGGGGATATGGCTACACCTTC; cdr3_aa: CASSPSGGYGYTF
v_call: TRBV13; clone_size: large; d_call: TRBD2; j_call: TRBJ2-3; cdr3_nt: TGTGCCAGCAGCCTCTCGTCTAGCGGGGCCGAATTTAGCACAGATACGCAGTATTTT; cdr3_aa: CASSLSSSGAEFSTDTQYF
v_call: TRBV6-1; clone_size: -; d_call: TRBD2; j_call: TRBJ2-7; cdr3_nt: TGTGCCAGCAGTGACGGGGGGAGCTCCTACGAGCAGTACTTC; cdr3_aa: CASSDGGSSYEQYF
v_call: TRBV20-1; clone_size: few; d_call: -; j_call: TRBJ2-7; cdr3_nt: TGCAGTGCTCGGCCGGTATACGAGCAGTACTTC; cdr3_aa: CSARPVYEQYF
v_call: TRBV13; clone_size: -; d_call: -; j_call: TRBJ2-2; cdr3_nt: TGTGCCAGCAGCCCCCTCCGGGGGAGGAACACCGGGGAGCTGTTTTTT; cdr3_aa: CASSPLRGRNTGELFF
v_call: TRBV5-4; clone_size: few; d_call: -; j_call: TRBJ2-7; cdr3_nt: TGTGCCAGCAGCTTGGGGGCGGGCCTCTACGAGCAGTACTTC; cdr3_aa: CASSLGAGLYEQYF
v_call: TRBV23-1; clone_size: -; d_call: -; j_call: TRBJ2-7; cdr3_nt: TGCGCCAGCAGTCAATATGGTGCGGGACAGCCATACTTC; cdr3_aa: CASSQYGAGQPYF
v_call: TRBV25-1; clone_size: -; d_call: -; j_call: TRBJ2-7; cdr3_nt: TGTGCCAGCAGTGAATATACGGGACTCGGATTAAGCGAGCAGTACTTC; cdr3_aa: CASSEYTGLGLSEQYF
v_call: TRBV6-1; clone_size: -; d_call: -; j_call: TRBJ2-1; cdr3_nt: TGTGCCAGCAGTGAACGGTACAATGAGCAGTTCTTC; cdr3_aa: CASSERYNEQFF
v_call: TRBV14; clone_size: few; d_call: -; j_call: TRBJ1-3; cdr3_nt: TGTGCCAGCAGCCAAGAACATGGAAACACCATATATTTT; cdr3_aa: CASSQEHGNTIYF
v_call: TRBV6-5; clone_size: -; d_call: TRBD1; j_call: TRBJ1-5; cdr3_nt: TGTGCCAGCAGCGACCGACAGGGCGGCCGACAGCCCCAGCATTTT; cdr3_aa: CASSDRQGGRQPQHF
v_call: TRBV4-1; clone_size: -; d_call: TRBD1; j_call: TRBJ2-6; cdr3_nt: TGCGCCAGCAGCCGAGGACAGGGTGAGCCTGGGGCCAACGTCCTGACTTTC; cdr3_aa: CASSRGQGEPGANVLTF
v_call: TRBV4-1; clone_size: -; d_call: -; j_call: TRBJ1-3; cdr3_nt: TGCGCCAGCAGCCATCCCGGACACCCCAGCTCTGGAAACACCATATATTTT; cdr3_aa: CASSHPGHPSSGNTIYF
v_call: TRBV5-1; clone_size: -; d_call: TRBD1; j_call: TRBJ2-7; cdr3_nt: TGCGCCAGCAGGGACAGGGGGTACGAGCAGTACTTC; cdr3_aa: CASRDRGYEQYF
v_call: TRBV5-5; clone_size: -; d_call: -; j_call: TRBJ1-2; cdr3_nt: TGTGCCAGCAGCTCCCGATCGGGAGGCTACACCTTC; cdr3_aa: CASSSRSGGYTF
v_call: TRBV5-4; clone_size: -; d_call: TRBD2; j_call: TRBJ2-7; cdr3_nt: TGTGCCAGCAGCTTGATGGTAGCGGGAGTGAAGTACGAGCAGTACTTC; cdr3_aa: CASSLMVAGVKYEQYF
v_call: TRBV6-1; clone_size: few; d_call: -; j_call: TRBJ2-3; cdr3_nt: TGTGCCAGCAGTCAAGCCAGGGGTTATGCGCAGTATTTT; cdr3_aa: CASSQARGYAQYF
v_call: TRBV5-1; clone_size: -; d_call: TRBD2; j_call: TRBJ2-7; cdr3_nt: TGCGCCAGCAGCTCGCGGACTAGCGGGATCTACGAGCAGTACTTC; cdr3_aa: CASSSRTSGIYEQYF
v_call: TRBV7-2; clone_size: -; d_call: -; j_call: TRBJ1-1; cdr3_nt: TGTGCCAGCAGCTTAGACTTCGGGGTGATCAACGGGGCTTTCTTT; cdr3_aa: CASSLDFGVINGAFF
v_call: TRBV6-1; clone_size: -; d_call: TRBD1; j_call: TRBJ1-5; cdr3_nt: TGTGCCAGCAGTGAGACAGGGTCCAATCAGCCCCAGCATTTT; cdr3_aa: CASSETGSNQPQHF
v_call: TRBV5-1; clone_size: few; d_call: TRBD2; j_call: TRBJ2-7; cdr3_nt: TGCGCCAGCAGTCCTCAAGCGGGAGGCTCCTACGAGCAGTACTTC; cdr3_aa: CASSPQAGGSYEQYF
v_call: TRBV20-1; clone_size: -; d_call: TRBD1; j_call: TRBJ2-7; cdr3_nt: TGCAGTGCATACAGGGGTAGGTGGCAGTACTTC; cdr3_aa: CSAYRGRWQYF
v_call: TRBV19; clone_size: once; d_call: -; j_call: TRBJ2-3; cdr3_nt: TGTGCCAGTAGGGACTCACCGAGGGACACAAATACGCAGTATTTT; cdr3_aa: CASRDSPRDTNTQYF
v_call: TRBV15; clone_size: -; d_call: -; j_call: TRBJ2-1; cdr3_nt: TGTGCCACCAGCAGAGAGGGGGCGAGATCCTACAATAAGCAGTTCTTC; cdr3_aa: CATSREGARSYNKQFF
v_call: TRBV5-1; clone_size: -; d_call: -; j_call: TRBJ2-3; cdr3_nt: TGCGCCAGCAGCTTGGTGGCTACCGAGGGGGATACGCAGTATTTT; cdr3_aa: CASSLVATEGDTQYF
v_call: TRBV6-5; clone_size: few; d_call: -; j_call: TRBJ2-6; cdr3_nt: TGTGCCAGCAGTCAGAGATTCTCTGGGGCCAACGTCCTGACTTTC; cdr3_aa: CASSQRFSGANVLTF
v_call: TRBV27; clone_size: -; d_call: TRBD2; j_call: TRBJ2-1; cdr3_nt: TGTGCCAGCAGTCCAAATGGACTAGCGGGAGGGTACAATGAGCAGTTCTTC; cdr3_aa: CASSPNGLAGGYNEQFF
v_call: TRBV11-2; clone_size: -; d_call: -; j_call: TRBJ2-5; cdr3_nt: TGTGCCAGCAGCATGCGGGACTTCCAAGAGACCCAGTACTTC; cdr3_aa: CASSMRDFQETQYF
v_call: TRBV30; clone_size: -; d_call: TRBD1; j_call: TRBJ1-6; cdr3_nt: TGTGCCTGGAGTGTACTGACAGGGGGTGGTATAATCAACTCACCCCTCCACTTT; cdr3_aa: CAWSVLTGGGIINSPLHF
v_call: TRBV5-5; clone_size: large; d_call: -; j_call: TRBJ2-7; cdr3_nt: TGTGCCAGCAGCTTGGGGGTCCGAAGTGGATACGAGCAGTACTTC; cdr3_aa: CASSLGVRSGYEQYF
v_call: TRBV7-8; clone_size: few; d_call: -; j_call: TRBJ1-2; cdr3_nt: TGTGCCAGCAGTTACAGGGATAACTATGGCTACACCTTC; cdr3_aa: CASSYRDNYGYTF
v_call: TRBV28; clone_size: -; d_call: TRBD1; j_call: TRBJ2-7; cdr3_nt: TGTGCCAGCAGTCCACTCCCGACAGGGTCCTACGAGCAGTACTTC; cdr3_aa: CASSPLPTGSYEQYF
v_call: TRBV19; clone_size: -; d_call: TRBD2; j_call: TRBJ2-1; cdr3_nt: TGTGCCACCCACCGGGCGGGAGGCTACAATGAGCAGTTCTTC; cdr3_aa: CATHRAGGYNEQFF
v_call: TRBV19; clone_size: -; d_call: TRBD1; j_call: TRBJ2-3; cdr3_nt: TGTGCCAGTAGGTCGGACAGGGGGACAGATACGCAGTATTTT; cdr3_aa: CASRSDRGTDTQYF
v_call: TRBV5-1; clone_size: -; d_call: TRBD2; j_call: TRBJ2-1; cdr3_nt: TGCGCCAGCAGCTTCGGTAGCGGGGGCCTGGCTGAGCAGTTCTTC; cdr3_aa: CASSFGSGGLAEQFF
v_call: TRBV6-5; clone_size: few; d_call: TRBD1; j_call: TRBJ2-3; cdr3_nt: TGTGCCAGCAGTTACTCTTTTTCAGGGGGAGATACGCAGTATTTT; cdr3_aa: CASSYSFSGGDTQYF
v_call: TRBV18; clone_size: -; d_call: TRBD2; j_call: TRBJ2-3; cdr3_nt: TGTGCCAGCTCACCACTCGCTAGCGGGAGCACAGATACGCAGTATTTT; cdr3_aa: CASSPLASGSTDTQYF